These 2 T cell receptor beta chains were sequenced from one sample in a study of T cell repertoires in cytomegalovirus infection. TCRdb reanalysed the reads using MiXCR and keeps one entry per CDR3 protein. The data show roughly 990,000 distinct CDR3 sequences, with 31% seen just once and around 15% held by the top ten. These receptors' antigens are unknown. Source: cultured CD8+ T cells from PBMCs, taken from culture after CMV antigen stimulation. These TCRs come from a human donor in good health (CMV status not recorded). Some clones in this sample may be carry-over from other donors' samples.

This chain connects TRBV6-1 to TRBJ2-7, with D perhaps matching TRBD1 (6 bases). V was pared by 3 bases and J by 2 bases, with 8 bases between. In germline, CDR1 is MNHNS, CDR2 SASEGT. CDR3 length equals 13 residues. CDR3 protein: CASSDWTAYEQYV. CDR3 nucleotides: TGTGCCAGCAGTGACTGGACAGCCTACGAGCAGTACGTC.

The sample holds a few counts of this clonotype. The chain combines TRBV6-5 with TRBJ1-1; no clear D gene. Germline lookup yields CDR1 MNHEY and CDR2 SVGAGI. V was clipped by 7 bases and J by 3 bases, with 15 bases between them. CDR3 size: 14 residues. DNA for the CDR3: TGTGCCAGCACCTATGGGGTTGCCGACACTGAAGCTTTCTTT. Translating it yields CASTYGVADTEAFF.